The 22 T cell receptor beta chains reported below all come from one sample, sequenced in a study of metastatic and nonmetastatic thyroid tumors. Via MiXCR, TCRdb re-called the PCR reads. The sample lists more than 10,000 clones, approximately 33% occurring once. Thyroid surgery was preceded by no treatment in any patient. The specimen was tumor tissue. The source is a male donor with papillary thyroid cancer or a benign thyroid nodule (not recorded which). Some clones in this sample may be carry-over from other donors' samples.

Within the sample, this clone is medium-sized. The rearrangement links TRBV6-1 to TRBJ1-6, with 9 bases matching TRBD1. This CDR3 has 13 amino acids. Germline CDR1 is MNHNS and CDR2 is SASEGT. Losses at the gene ends were 5 bases for V and 10 bases for J; bases not matched to a gene: 3. The CDR3 sequence: CASSLDRGSPLHF. The DNA for the CDR3 is TGTGCCAGCAGTTTGGACAGGGGATCACCCCTCCACTTT.

This chain links TRBV11-2 with TRBJ1-2, with 9 nucleotides matching TRBD1. This CDR3 region has 14 residues. V lost 10 bases and J lost 9; bases outside the gene matches: 15. Germline CDR1 reads SGHAT; CDR2 reads FQNNGV. This CDR3 is CAISPGTGITSYTF. The CDR3 region has the DNA TGTGCCATTAGTCCCGGGACAGGGATTACGAGCTACACCTTC.

The V gene is TRBV28, the J gene TRBJ2-7, with 10 bases identical to TRBD1. CDR1 is MDHEN and CDR2 is SYDVKM in the germline V gene. The CDR3 covers 15 residues. J was trimmed by 2 bases and V by 7 bases; bases with no gene match: 8. For the CDR3, the DNA is TGTGCCAGCATCCCGGTCGGACAGGGGGCCTACGAGCAGTACTTC. It specifies CASIPVGQGAYEQYF.

V is TRBV9 and J is TRBJ2-7, with 7 bases aligning to TRBD1. The CDR3 is 15 amino acids. CDR1 SGDLS and CDR2 YYNGEE come from the germline V gene. Trimming cost V 4 bases and J 6 bases; bases outside gene matches: 13. CDR3 nucleotides: TGTGCCAGCAGCCCCACCGGGACAAAGGGGGCCGAGCAGTACTTC. Translation: CASSPTGTKGAEQYF.

The chain combines TRBV3-1 with TRBJ2-7; TRBD1 agrees at 9 bases. CDR1 is LGHDT, CDR2 YNNKEL, per germline (reference sequence). This CDR3 region has 14 residues. V lost 4 bases to trimming and J lost 6 bases; unmatched junction nucleotides: 7. The CDR3 loop is CASSPSGTGTEQYF. The CDR3 DNA is TGTGCCAGCAGCCCCTCCGGGACAGGGACCGAGCAGTACTTC.

The chain links TRBV5-1 to TRBJ1-2, with unresolved D. With 4 bases removed from V and 13 bases from J, the gap between germline ends came to 20 bases. The CDR3 loop spans 13 amino acids. The V gene's germline CDR1 is SGHRS and CDR2 YFSETQ. In DNA, the CDR3 is TGCGCCAGCAGCCGGGTCACTAACTATGTCTTCACCTTC. Translated: CASSRVTNYVFTF.

This clone was detected only a few times. CDR3 coding DNA: TGTGCCAGCAGTTACGAGCGGGAAGCAGATACGCAGTATTTT. It specifies CASSYEREADTQYF. This chain links TRBV6-2 or TRBV6-3 with TRBJ2-3, with 7 positions matching TRBD2. The CDR3 spans 14 residues. Germline assignment: CDR1 MNHEY and CDR2 SVGEGT. J gave up 4 bases and V 2 bases, and 3 bases lay outside the gene matches.

V is TRBV5-1 and J is TRBJ2-7; 12 nucleotides match TRBD2. This CDR3 is 15 amino acids long. V lost 4 bases, J lost 6 bases, and 8 bases stayed unmatched. Germline V lookup: CDR1 SGHRS, CDR2 YFSETQ. The CDR3 coding sequence is TGCGCCAGCAGCCTGCCACTAGCGGGAGGCCTCGAGCAGTACTTC. Translated, it gives CASSLPLAGGLEQYF.

The chain carries TRBV24-1 and TRBJ2-5; the D is unclear. V lost 0 bases, J lost 13 bases, and 14 bases lay in between. CDR3 length: 13 amino acids. Germline loops: CDR1 KGHDR, CDR2 SFDVKD. CDR3 sequence reads: CATSDLLSSARYF. CDR3 bases: TGTGCCACCAGTGATTTGCTTAGCTCGGCACGGTACTTC.

This clone was recorded many times. The rearrangement joins TRBV19 to TRBJ2-4; 7 bases line up with TRBD2. Losses at the gene ends were 6 bases for V and 6 bases for J; bases not matched to a gene: 8. Germline CDR1 and CDR2: LNHDA and SQIVND (reference sequence). The CDR3 is made up of 14 amino acids. CDR3 amino acids: CASSGLGGGNIQYF. The DNA of the CDR3 is TGTGCCAGTAGCGGGTTGGGCGGGGGAAACATTCAGTACTTC.

This clone was seen more than once but under ten times. The J gene is TRBJ2-7, the V gene TRBV6-1; D gene unclear. Germline assignment: CDR1 MNHNS and CDR2 SASEGT. V lost 8 bases and J lost 0, with 8 bases in between. The CDR3 consists of 12 residues. CDR3 nucleotides: TGTGCCAGCTTGAAGTCCTCCTACGAGCAGTACTTC. Translating it yields CASLKSSYEQYF.

In its sample, this clone ranks as medium-sized. This rearrangement joins TRBV19 to TRBJ1-2; D gene uncertain. V gave up 3 bases and J gave up 6 bases, with 17 bases separating them. Germline V lookup: CDR1 LNHDA, CDR2 SQIVND (reference sequence). The length of the CDR3 is 15 residues. This CDR3 reads CASSMRPPADHGYTF. CDR3 sequence (DNA): TGTGCCAGTAGTATGAGACCCCCGGCGGACCATGGCTACACCTTC.

This clone was recorded a few times. The chain joins TRBV25-1 to TRBJ2-1; D ambiguous. The CDR3 has 16 amino acids. With 3 bases removed from V and 9 bases from J, the gap between germline ends came to 21 bases. Germline CDR1 reads MGHDK; CDR2 reads SYGVNS. As DNA, the CDR3 is TGTGCCAGCAGTGACAGCCCGGTCTCGGATTTGGGTGAGCAGTTCTTC. Residues: CASSDSPVSDLGEQFF.

The chain uses TRBV7-9 and TRBJ1-2; 8 nucleotides match TRBD1. V trimming: 4 bases; J trimming: 8 bases; junction bases outside the gene matches: 6. Germline V gene lookup returns CDR1 SEHNR and CDR2 FQNEAQ (reference sequence). This CDR3 comprises 13 residues. For the CDR3, the DNA is TGTGCCAGCAGCTCCGGACAGGGAAGCGGCTACACCTTC. Translation gives CASSSGQGSGYTF.

Ten or more counts support this clone. V usage is TRBV18 and J usage is TRBJ1-1; D gene unclear. Trimming left V 2 bases short and J 3 bases short, with 10 bases between. CDR3 length: 14 amino acids. Germline values: CDR1 KGHSH, CDR2 LQKENI. CDR3 sequence: CASSPEVRDTEAFF. Here the CDR3 DNA reads TGTGCCAGCTCACCAGAGGTAAGAGACACTGAAGCTTTCTTT.

The CDR3 sequence: CASSPFSTGSNQPQHF. The CDR3 DNA reads as TGTGCCAGCAGCCCATTCTCGACAGGGAGCAATCAGCCCCAGCATTTT. The chain recombines TRBV12-3 or TRBV12-4 with TRBJ1-5, with 7 bases that match TRBD1. With 6 bases clipped from V and 1 base from J, the junction kept 9 bases outside the gene matches. The CDR3 is made up of 16 amino acids.

V and J are TRBV19 and TRBJ2-7, with D possibly TRBD2 on 7 matching bases. The CDR3 is made up of 15 amino acids. The V and J ends lost 4 bases and 0 bases respectively, with 13 bases between them. The germline V gene encodes CDR1 LNHDA and CDR2 SQIVND (reference sequence). The CDR3 is CASSKGGVSSYEQYF. The CDR3 DNA reads as TGTGCCAGTAGTAAAGGGGGGGTCAGCTCCTACGAGCAGTACTTC.

The V and J genes are TRBV5-1 and TRBJ1-1, with D uncertain. Trimming pared 5 bases from V and 0 bases from J, leaving 14 bases between. CDR1 is SGHRS and CDR2 is YFSETQ in the germline V gene. This CDR3 spans 15 amino acids. CDR3 loop: CASRLPGRMNTEAFF. CDR3 nucleotides: TGCGCCAGCAGGCTCCCCGGACGGATGAACACTGAAGCTTTCTTT.

With regard to this clone: One end of the junction fails to match germline, which may point to a read error. The rearrangement links TRBV7-7 to TRBJ2-5; either TRBD1 or TRBD2 may fit D (5 bases each). CDR3 length: 14 residues. CDR1 and CDR2 (germline): SSHAT, FNYEAQ (reference sequence). CDR3 sequence reads: CASSLNLGTETQYF. For the CDR3, the DNA is TGTGCTAGCAGCTTAAATCTGGGGACAGAGACCCAGTACTTC.

This clone is a singleton in its sample. The CDR3, as DNA: TGTGACAGCAGAAGCGCAAGCGGGCGGGCCGGGTTTCGCGAGCAGTACGTC. Protein: CDSRSASGRAGFREQYV. The rearrangement joins TRBV6-2 or TRBV6-3 to TRBJ2-7; TRBD2 is a possible D gene (6 bases). The CDR3 spans 17 residues. Germline CDR1 MNHEY, CDR2 SVGEGT.

There are a few counts of this clone. The V call is TRBV6-4, the J call TRBJ2-6; D ambiguous. The CDR3 is 15 amino acids. CDR1 is MRHNA, CDR2 SNTAGT, per germline. With 1 base removed from V and 0 bases from J, the gap between germline ends came to 4 bases. Here the CDR3 DNA reads TGTGCCAGCAGTGACTTAAGCTCTGGGGCCAACGTCCTGACTTTC. Translated: CASSDLSSGANVLTF.

This clone showed up many times. The gene calls are TRBV9 and TRBJ1-6, with a possible D match to TRBD1 (5 bases). CDR3 length: 14 residues. Trimming removed 5 bases at V and 9 bases at J, with 15 bases between. The germline gives CDR1 SGDLS, CDR2 YYNGEE. The chain's CDR3 is CASSERGSSSPLHF. The CDR3 DNA reads as TGTGCCAGCAGTGAACGGGGGTCTAGTTCACCCCTCCACTTT.